The 5 T cell receptor beta chains presented below share a single source sample, sequenced in a study of CD8+ T cells in alopecia areata. Extracted from the samples, RNA was reverse transcribed into cDNA to serve as the sequencing template. Data came from immunoSEQ multiplex PCR; TCRdb stores just in-frame clones and leaves some out. The sample shows 95,000 to 100,000 clones, roughly three fifths of them seen only once. Regarding treatment: oral pan-JAK inhibitor, 5-10 mg twice daily. The sequenced sample was CD8+ T cells sorted from blood, obtained at week 4, from a patient treated with tofacitinib. These receptors all come from a human donor with alopecia areata.

The V gene is TRBV5-6, the J gene TRBJ1-5; 10 bases line up with TRBD1. After removal of 3 bases from V and 0 bases from J, the junction contained 9 bases not matched to a gene. The germline V gene has CDR1 SGHDT and CDR2 YYEEEE. The CDR3 covers 18 residues. The CDR3 DNA sequence: TGTGCCAGCAGCTCGACAGGGGGCCTAACTTATAGCAATCAGCCCCAGCATTTT. Protein sequence: CASSSTGGLTYSNQPQHF.

This clone was seen more than once but under ten times. V gene TRBV30 combines with J gene TRBJ2-1; 9 bases line up with TRBD2. CDR1 and CDR2 (germline): GTSNPN, SVGIG (reference sequence). Germline trimming cut 5 bases from V and 10 bases from J; bases unmatched to any gene: 21. The CDR3 has 17 residues. The CDR3 DNA reads TGTGCCTGGGCATCCCGGGAGACTAGCGGTTTTGGGGGAGAGCAGTTCTTC. It specifies CAWASRETSGFGGEQFF.

The chain combines TRBV5-1 with TRBJ2-2, with 7 bases aligning to TRBD1. V gave up 3 bases and J gave up 6 bases; unmatched junction bases: 2. Germline loops: CDR1 SGHRS, CDR2 YFSETQ. The CDR3 totals 13 residues. The CDR3 protein is CASSSDRAGELFF. CDR3 DNA: TGCGCCAGCAGCTCCGACAGGGCCGGGGAGCTGTTTTTT.

The rearrangement links TRBV29-1 to TRBJ2-1, with 10 bases identical to TRBD2. This CDR3 is 15 amino acids long. The J segment lost 5 bases and the V segment lost 7 bases, leaving 11 bases of the junction unmatched. CDR1 and CDR2 (germline): SQVTM, ANQGSEA. CDR3 loop: CSGTSGGAIHNEQFF. The DNA for the CDR3 is TGCAGCGGGACAAGCGGGGGGGCAATCCACAATGAGCAGTTCTTC.

This clone has just a few counts. J is TRBJ1-5 and V is TRBV4-1; D unresolved. The germline gives CDR1 MGHRA, CDR2 YSYEKL. With 1 base removed from V and 1 base from J, the gap between germline ends came to 8 bases. This CDR3 contains 15 residues. CDR3 amino acids: CASSQGDLSNQPQHF. DNA of the CDR3: TGCGCCAGCAGCCAAGGGGATTTAAGCAATCAGCCCCAGCATTTT.